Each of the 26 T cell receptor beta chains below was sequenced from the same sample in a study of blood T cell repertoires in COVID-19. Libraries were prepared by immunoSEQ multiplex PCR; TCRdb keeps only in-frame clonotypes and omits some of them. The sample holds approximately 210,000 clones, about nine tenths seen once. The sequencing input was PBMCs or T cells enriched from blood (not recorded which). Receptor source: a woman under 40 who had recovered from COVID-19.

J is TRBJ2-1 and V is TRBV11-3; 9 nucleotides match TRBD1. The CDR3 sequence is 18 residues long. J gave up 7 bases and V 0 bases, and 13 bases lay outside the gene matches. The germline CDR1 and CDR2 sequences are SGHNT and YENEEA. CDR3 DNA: TGTGCCAGCAGCTTAGAGGGGGCCGGGACAGGGACATTAAATGAGCAGTTCTTC. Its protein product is CASSLEGAGTGTLNEQFF. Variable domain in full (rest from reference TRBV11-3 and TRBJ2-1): EAGVVQSPRYKIIEKKQPVAFWCNPISGHNTLYWYLQNLGQGPELLIRYENEEAVDDSQLPKDRFSAERLKGVDSTLKIQPAELGDSAVYLCASSLEGAGTGTLNEQFFGPGTRLTVL.

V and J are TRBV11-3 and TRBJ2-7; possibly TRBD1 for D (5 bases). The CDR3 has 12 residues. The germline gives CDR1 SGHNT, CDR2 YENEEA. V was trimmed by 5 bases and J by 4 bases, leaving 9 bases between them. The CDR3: CASSRGIYEQYF. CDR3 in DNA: TGTGCCAGCAGCAGGGGAATATACGAGCAGTACTTC.

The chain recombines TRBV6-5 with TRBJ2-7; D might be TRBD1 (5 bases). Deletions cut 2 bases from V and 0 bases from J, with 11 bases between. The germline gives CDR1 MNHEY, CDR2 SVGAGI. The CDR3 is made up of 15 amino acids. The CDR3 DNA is TGTGCCAGCAGTTACAAGTACGACAGCTCCTACGAGCAGTACTTC. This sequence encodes CASSYKYDSSYEQYF.

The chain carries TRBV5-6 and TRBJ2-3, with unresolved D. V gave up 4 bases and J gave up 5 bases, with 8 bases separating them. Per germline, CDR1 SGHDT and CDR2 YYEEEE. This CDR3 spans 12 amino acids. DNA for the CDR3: TGTGCCAGCAGCCCACAGAGAGATACGCAGTATTTT. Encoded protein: CASSPQRDTQYF.

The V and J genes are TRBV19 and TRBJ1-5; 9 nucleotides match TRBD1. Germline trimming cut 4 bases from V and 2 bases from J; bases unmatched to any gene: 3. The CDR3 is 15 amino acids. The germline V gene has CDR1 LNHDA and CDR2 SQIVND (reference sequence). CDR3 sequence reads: CASSNRDRGNQPQHF. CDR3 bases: TGTGCCAGTAGTAACCGGGACAGGGGCAATCAGCCCCAGCATTTT.

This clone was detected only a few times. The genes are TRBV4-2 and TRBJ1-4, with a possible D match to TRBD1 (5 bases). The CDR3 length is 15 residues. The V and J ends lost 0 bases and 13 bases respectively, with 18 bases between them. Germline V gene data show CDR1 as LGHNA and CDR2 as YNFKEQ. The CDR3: CASSQETTRPGRLFF. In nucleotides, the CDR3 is TGTGCCAGCAGCCAAGAAACCACGAGACCAGGGCGACTGTTTTTT.

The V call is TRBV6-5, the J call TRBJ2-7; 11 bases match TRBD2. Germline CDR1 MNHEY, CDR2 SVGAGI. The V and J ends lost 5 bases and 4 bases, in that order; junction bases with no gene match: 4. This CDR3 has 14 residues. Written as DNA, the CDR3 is TGTGCCAGCAGTAAACTAGCGGGAGAATACGAGCAGTACTTC. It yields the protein CASSKLAGEYEQYF.

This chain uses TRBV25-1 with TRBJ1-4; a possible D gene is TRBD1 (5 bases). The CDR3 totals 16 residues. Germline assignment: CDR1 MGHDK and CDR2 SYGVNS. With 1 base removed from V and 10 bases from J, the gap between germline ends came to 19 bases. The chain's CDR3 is CASSESLTWGGGKLFF. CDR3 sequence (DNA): TGTGCCAGCAGTGAATCCCTAACCTGGGGGGGAGGAAAACTGTTTTTT.

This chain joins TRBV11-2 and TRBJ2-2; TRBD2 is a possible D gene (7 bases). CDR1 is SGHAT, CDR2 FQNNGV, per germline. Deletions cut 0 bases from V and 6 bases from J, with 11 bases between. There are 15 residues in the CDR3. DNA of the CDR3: TGTGCCAGCAGCTTAGAGGGGGGGCGAGCCGGGGAGCTGTTTTTT. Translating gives CASSLEGGRAGELFF.

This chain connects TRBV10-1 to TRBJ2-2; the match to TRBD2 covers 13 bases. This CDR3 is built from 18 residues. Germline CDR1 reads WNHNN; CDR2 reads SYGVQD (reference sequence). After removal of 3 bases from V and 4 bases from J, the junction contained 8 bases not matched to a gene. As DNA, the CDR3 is TGCGCCAGCAGTGAACTAGCGGGAGGGCCCTGTACCACCGGGGAGCTGTTTTTT. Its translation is CASSELAGGPCTTGELFF.

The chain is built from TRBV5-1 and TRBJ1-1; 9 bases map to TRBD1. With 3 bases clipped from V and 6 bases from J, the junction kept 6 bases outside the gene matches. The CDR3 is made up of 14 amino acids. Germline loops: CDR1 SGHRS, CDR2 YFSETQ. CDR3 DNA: TGCGCCAGCAGCTATTACCGACAGGGGGCTGAAGCTTTCTTT. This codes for CASSYYRQGAEAFF.

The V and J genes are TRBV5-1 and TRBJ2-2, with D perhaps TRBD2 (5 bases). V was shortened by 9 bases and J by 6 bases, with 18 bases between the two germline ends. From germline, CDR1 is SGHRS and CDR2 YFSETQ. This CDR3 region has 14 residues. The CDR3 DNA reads TGCGCCACCACGAGAGGGTTTGAGGCCGGGGAGCTGTTTTTT. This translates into CATTRGFEAGELFF.

CDR3 DNA sequence: TGCAGTGCTAGTGCCGGGAGGGACTATGGCTACACCTTC. Translation: CSASAGRDYGYTF. The V call is TRBV20-1, the J call TRBJ1-2; no clear D gene. CDR3 size: 13 residues. Germline CDR1 DFQATT, CDR2 SNEGSKA (reference sequence). Trimming removed 3 bases from V and 3 bases from J, with 11 bases in between.

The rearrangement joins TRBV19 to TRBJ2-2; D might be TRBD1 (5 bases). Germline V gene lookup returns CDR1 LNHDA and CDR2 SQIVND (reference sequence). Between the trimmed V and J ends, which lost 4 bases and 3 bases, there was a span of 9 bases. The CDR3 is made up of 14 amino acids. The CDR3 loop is CASSRGHDTGELFF. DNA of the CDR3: TGTGCCAGTAGTAGAGGACACGACACCGGGGAGCTGTTTTTT.

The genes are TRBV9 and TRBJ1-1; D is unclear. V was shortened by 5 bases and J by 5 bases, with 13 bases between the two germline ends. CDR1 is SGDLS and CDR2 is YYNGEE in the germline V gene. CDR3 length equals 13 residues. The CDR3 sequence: CASRGRVSTEAFF. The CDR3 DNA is TGTGCCAGCAGAGGGAGGGTATCAACTGAAGCTTTCTTT.

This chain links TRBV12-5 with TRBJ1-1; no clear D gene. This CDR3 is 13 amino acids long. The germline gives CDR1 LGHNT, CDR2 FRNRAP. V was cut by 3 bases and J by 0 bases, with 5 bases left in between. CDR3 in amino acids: CASGFPMNTEAFF. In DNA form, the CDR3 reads TGTGCTAGTGGTTTCCCCATGAACACTGAAGCTTTCTTT.

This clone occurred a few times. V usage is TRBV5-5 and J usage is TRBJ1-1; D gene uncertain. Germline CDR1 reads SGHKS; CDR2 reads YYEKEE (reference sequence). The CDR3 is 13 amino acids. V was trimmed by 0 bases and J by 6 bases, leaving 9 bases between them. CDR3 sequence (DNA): TGTGCCAGCAGCTTGGATTTGTCGGCTGAAGCTTTCTTT. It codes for CASSLDLSAEAFF.

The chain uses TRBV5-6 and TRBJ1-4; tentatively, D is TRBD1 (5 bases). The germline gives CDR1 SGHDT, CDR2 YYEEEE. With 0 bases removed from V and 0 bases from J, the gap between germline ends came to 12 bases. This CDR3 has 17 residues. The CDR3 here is CASSLAVGVATNEKLFF. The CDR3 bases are TGTGCCAGCAGCTTGGCCGTAGGGGTTGCAACTAATGAAAAACTGTTTTTT.

For the CDR3, the DNA is TGTGCCTGGAGTGTACTTCTTCGGGGAACTAATGAAAAACTGTTTTTT. Translation: CAWSVLLRGTNEKLFF. The chain uses TRBV30 and TRBJ1-4; no firm D call. This CDR3 region has 16 residues. Germline CDR1 GTSNPN, CDR2 SVGIG (reference sequence). Trimming removed 0 bases at V and 1 base at J, with 12 bases between.

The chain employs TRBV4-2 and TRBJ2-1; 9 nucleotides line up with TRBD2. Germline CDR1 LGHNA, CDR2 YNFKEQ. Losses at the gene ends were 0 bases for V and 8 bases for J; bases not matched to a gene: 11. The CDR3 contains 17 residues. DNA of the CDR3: TGTGCCAGCAGCCAAGATCCACTGCGGGGGGGCCGGGATGAGCAGTTCTTC. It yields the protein CASSQDPLRGGRDEQFF.

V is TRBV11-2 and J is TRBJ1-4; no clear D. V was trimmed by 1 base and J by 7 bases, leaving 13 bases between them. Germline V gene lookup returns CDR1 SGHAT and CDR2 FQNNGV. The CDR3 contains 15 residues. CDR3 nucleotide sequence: TGTGCCAGCAGCTTAGTAGCCGGGTTCGGTGAAAAACTGTTTTTT. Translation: CASSLVAGFGEKLFF.

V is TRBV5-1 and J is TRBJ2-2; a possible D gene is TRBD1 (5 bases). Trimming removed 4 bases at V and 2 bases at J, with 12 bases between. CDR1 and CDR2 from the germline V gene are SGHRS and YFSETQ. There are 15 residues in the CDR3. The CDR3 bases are TGCGCCAGCAGCGAAGGACACCTCAACACCGGGGAGCTGTTTTTT. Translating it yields CASSEGHLNTGELFF.

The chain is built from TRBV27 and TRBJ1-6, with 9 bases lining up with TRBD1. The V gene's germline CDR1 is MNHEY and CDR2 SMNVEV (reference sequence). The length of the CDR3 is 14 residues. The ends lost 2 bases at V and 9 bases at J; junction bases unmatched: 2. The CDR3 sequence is CASSLGDRVSPLHF. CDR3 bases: TGTGCCAGCAGTTTAGGGGACAGGGTTTCACCCCTCCACTTT.

The CDR3 DNA reads TGTGCCAGCAGTTACGCCGGACAGGGGGAGAAGGGCTACACCTTC. As protein: CASSYAGQGEKGYTF. The rearrangement links TRBV6-5 to TRBJ1-2; 10 bases line up with TRBD1. Germline V gives CDR1 MNHEY, CDR2 SVGAGI. CDR3 size: 15 residues. After removal of 2 bases from V and 8 bases from J, the junction contained 8 bases not matched to a gene.

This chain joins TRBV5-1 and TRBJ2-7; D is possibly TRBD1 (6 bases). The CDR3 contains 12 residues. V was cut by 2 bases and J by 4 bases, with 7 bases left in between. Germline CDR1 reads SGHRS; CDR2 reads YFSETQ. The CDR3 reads CASSLQGYEQYF. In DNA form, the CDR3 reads TGCGCCAGCAGCTTACAGGGTTACGAGCAGTACTTC.

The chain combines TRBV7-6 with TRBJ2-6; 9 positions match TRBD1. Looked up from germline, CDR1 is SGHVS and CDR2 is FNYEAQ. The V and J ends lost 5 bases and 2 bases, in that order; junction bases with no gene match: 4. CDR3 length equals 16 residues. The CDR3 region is CASSRTGGAGANVLTF. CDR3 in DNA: TGTGCCAGCAGCCGTACAGGGGGCGCTGGGGCCAACGTCCTGACTTTC.